The TCR beta chain under discussion was sequenced for a study of T cell responses to AZD1222 COVID-19 vaccine (dated by TCRdb to the early 2020s). In terms of the full investigation: AZD1222 recipients whose second dose came at about 4 weeks and those whose second dose came at about 12 weeks were combined into one group, since spike-specific TCR depth and breadth did not differ between the two schedules. TCR sequencing was performed for 230 to 250 trial participants, of whom about 200 were given two doses of AZD1222 and some 26 were given two doses of MenACWY control vaccine. Enrollment into the trials was organized by age into subgroups of 18-55, 56-69 and 70-plus years, and those subgroups contained about 150, 27 and 61 TCR-sequenced participants, respectively.

Study-wide findings and limitations: Because no day 14 peak-response samples were available, the repertoires could be characterized only after the peak T cell response. CD4 TCRs associated with the vaccine covered the entire spike protein, and the dominant responses were in regions 160-218 and 743-854. Participants were mostly white British, with more females than males. The authors suggested clonal diversity may have been underestimated. Spike-specific TCR breadth and depth rose significantly after two AZD1222 doses compared with day 0 and with MenACWY recipients. The 56-69-year group was small, and its depth increase did not reach significance, likely because of low power. Only five to seven AZD1222 recipients were SARS-CoV-2 seropositive at baseline, limiting conclusions about previously exposed vaccinees. Epitopes outside the regions mutated in the B.1.351 and B.1.1.7 variants were reportedly recognized by nearly half of the unique spike-specific TCRs.

The germline V gene sets CDR1 to SNHLY and CDR2 to FYNNEI. At the junction V is shortened by 4 bases and J by 5 bases, with 10 bases in between. The CDR3, cysteine through phenylalanine, is 13 amino acids long. The sequence is cut down to CDR3 DNA, 39 bases in frame from base 1. The CDR3 regions of human TCRbeta chains were subjected to immunosequencing. In the paper's pipeline: TCRs in the repertoires were compared against a reference library of SARS-CoV-2-specific TCRs that had been generated with the MIRA antigen-specificity platform. Breadth was defined as the fraction of unique TCRs that were SARS-CoV-2-associated. Depth was defined as the fraction of total T cells that were SARS-CoV-2-associated. Using the MIRA data, every spike-specific TCR was mapped to the spike region that the TCR reacted to and assigned to either a CD4 or a CD8 class. Log10-transformed breadth and depth values were compared by one-way ANOVA with Sidak's multiple comparisons tests. TCRdb re-hosts the immuneACCESS table, in-frame sequences only. Its copies lack some clones; in the studies checked, an unresolved V gene accounts for under half of them, and the cause for the rest is not known. The V and J calls and clone size are taken from that table; D and trimming were inferred from the DNA. The sample table holds around 97,000 clones, of which about 90% were seen once. 4.8% of the sample comes from the top ten.

A note on this clone: No cognate antigen has been identified for it. Per-base quality was not reported, and no clone a single base away is much larger than it.

In the paper's terms, the time point label means: baseline before first vaccination. Vaccinee samples came from UK trials COV001 and COV002, including a single-blind randomized controlled phase 2/3 trial of AZD1222 (ChAdOx1 nCoV-19) in healthy adults. For TCRbeta chain sequencing, PBMC samples were collected from trial participants at day 0 and at day 28 after the second dose. The sample in question was peripheral blood, obtained on day 0 of AZD1222 vaccination. Recombination joined TRBV2 with TRBJ2-3; the D gene cannot be resolved reliably. The receptor was isolated from an adult in good health. The nucleotides are TGTGCCAGCAGTGGTTGGCGCAGAGATACGCAGTATTTT. It encodes CASSGWRRDTQYF.